Below, 3 T cell receptor beta chains from the same sample are listed, as sequenced in a study of technical replicates of blood from a handful of donors (dated by TCRdb to 2016 to 2017). The library was built by means of the immunoSEQ multiplex PCR assay. TCRdb limited this immuneACCESS table to in-frame rearrangements with V and J called. A share of clones is missing; checked studies link under half to unresolved V genes, and the rest is unexplained. A total of about 13,000 clones appear in this sample, about 86% of them only once. The ten largest clones add up to more than 9.5% of the sample. Sequencing was performed on PBMCs. The receptors stem from a human donor in good health.

The chain couples TRBV9 to TRBJ2-3, with D tentatively TRBD2 (5 bases). Deletions cut 0 bases from V and 2 bases from J, with 7 bases between. This CDR3 has 14 amino acids. The V gene's germline CDR1 is SGDLS and CDR2 YYNGEE. For the CDR3, the DNA is TGTGCCAGCAGCGTAGGAGGGTCCACAGATACGCAGTATTTT. This gives the protein CASSVGGSTDTQYF.

This clone was seen only once. The chain links TRBV28 to TRBJ2-1; 8 nucleotides agree with TRBD1. Germline V lookup: CDR1 MDHEN, CDR2 SYDVKM. The V gene end was trimmed by 7 bases and the J gene end by 4 bases; junction bases not matched to a gene: 6. CDR3 length equals 14 residues. Here the CDR3 DNA reads TGTGCCAGCACCCGCGGACAGGGTTACAATGAGCAGTTCTTC. It specifies CASTRGQGYNEQFF.

The gene calls are TRBV5-1 and TRBJ2-1; 10 bases are a match to TRBD1. Germline CDR1 reads SGHRS; CDR2 reads YFSETQ. The CDR3 loop spans 14 amino acids. V lost 4 bases and J lost 7; bases outside the gene matches: 5. CDR3 bases: TGCGCCAGCAGCCGGGACAGGGGAGGGAATGAGCAGTTCTTC. Its protein is CASSRDRGGNEQFF.